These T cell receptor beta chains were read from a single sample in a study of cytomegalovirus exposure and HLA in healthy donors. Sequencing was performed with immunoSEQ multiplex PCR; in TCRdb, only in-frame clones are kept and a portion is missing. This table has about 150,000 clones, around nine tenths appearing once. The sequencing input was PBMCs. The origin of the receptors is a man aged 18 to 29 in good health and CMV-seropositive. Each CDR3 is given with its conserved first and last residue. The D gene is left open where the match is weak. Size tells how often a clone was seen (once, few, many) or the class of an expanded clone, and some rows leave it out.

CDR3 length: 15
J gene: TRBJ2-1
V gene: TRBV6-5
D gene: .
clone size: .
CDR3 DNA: TGTGCCAGCAGTTACGGGACGGGACACTACAATGAGCAGTTCTTC
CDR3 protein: CASSYGTGHYNEQFF

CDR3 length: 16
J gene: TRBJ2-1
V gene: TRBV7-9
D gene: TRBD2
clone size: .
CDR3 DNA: TGTGCCAGCAGCTTACCGATCGGGGGGACGGACAATGAGCAGTTCTTC
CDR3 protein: CASSLPIGGTDNEQFF

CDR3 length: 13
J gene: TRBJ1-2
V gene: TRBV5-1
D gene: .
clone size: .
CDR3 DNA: TGCGCCAGCAGCTCACCGGGACTAGGTGGCTACACCTTC
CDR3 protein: CASSSPGLGGYTF

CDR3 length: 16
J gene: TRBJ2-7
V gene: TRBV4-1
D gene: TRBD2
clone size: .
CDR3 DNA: TGCGCCAGCAGCCACCGAAAAGCGGGGGGGCCCTACGAGCAGTACTTC
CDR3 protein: CASSHRKAGGPYEQYF

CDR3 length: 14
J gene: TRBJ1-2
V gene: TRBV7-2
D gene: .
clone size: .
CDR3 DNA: TGTGCCAGCAGCTTAGCGGGCAGGGACTATGGCTACACCTTC
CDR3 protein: CASSLAGRDYGYTF

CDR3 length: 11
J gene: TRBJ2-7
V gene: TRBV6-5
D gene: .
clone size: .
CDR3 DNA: TGTGCCAGCAGATCGACGCGGGAGCAGTACTTC
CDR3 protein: CASRSTREQYF

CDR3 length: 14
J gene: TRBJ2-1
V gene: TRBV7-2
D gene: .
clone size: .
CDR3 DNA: TGTGCCAGCAGCTATACGGGGGTCTACAATGAGCAGTTCTTC
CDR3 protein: CASSYTGVYNEQFF

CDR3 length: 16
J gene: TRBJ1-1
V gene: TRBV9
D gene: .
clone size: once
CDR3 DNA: TGTGCCAGCAGCGTTGTCGGCCTGGAGGGTTGCACTGAAGCTTTCTTT
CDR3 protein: CASSVVGLEGCTEAFF

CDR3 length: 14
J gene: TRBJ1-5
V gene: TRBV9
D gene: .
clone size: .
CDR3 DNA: TGTGCCAGCAGCGTAGGGGAGGGGCATCAGCCCCAGCATTTT
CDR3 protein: CASSVGEGHQPQHF

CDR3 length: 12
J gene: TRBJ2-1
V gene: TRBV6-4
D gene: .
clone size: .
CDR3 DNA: TGTGCCAGCAGTGACTCGGTCGGGGGAAAGTTCTTC
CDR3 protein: CASSDSVGGKFF

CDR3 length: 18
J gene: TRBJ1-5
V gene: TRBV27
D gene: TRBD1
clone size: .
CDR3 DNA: TGTGCCAGCAGTCCGAGGGACAGGGGATCGGGAATCAATCAGCCCCAGCATTTT
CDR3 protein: CASSPRDRGSGINQPQHF

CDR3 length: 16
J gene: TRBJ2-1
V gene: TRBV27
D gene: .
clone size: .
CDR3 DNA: TGTGCCAGCAGCCCACAGCAGGGGTTTTCTTACAATGAGCAGTTCTTC
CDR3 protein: CASSPQQGFSYNEQFF

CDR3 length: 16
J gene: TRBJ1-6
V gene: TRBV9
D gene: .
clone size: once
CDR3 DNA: TGTGCCAGCAGCGACCGAAGGGCAGGGGTCCGTTCACCCCTCCACTTT
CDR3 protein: CASSDRRAGVRSPLHF

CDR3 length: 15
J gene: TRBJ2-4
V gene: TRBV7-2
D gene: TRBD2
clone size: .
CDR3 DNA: TGTGCCAGCAGCATGGGACTAGCAGGGACCCACATTCAGTACTTC
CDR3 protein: CASSMGLAGTHIQYF

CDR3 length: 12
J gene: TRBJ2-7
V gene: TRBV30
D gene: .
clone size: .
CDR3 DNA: TGTGCCTGGAGCGAGGGGGTCTACGAGCAGTACTTC
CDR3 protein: CAWSEGVYEQYF

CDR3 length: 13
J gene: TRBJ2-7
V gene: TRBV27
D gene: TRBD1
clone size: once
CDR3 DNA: TGTGCCAGCAGTCTGGGACAGGCGAGAGGGCAGTACTTC
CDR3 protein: CASSLGQARGQYF

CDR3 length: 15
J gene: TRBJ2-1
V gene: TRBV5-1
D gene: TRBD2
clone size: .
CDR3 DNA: TGCGCCAGCAGGCCATTAGCGGGGGGGCCCAATGAGCAGTTCTTC
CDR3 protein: CASRPLAGGPNEQFF

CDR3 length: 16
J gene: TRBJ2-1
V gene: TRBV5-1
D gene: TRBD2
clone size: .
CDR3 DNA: TGCGCCAGCAGCTTGGTAGCGGGAGGCTCCTACAATGAGCAGTTCTTC
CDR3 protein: CASSLVAGGSYNEQFF

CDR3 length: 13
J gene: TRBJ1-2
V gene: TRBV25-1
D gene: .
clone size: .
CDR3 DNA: TGTGCCAGCGCAAAACAGGGCCTCTATGGCTACACCTTC
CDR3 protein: CASAKQGLYGYTF

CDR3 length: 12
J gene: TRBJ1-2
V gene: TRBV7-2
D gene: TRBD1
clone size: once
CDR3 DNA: TGTGCCAGCAGCTTAACAGGGGCTGGCTACACCTTC
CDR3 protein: CASSLTGAGYTF

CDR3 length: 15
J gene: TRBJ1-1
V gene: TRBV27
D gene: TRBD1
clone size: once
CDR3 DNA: TGTGCCAGCAGTATTGGGACAGGGTTGAACACTGAAGCTTTCTTT
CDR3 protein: CASSIGTGLNTEAFF

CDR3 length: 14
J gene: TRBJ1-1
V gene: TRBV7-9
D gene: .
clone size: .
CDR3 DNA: TGTGCCAGCAGCCCCCCTGGGGGGAGGACTGAAGCTTTCTTT
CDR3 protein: CASSPPGGRTEAFF

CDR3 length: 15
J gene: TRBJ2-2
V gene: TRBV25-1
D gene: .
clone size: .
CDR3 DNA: TGTGCCAGCAGTCCCCGCAGAGGATACACCGGGGAGCTGTTTTTT
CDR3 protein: CASSPRRGYTGELFF

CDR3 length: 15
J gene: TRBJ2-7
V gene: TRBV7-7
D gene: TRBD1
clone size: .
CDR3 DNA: TGTGCCAGCAGCGGGACAGGGCTACCGGCCTACGAGCAGTACTTC
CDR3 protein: CASSGTGLPAYEQYF

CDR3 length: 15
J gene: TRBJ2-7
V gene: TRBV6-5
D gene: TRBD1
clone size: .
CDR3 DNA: TGTGCCAGCAGCTTCCGGGACAGGAGCTCCTACGAGCAGTACTTC
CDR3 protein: CASSFRDRSSYEQYF

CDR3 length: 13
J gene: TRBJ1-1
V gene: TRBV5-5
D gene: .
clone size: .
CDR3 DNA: TGTGCCAGCAGCTTCAAAGGGAGCACTGAAGCTTTCTTT
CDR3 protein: CASSFKGSTEAFF

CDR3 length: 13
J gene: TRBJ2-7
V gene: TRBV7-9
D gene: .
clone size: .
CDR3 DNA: TGTGCCAGCAGGCCAGGGGTAGATCCCGAACAGTACTTC
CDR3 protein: CASRPGVDPEQYF

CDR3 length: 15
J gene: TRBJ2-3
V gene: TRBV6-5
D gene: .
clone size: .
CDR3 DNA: TGTGCCAGCAAAGGGGGACCATCGCACAGAGATACGCAGTATTTT
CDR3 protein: CASKGGPSHRDTQYF

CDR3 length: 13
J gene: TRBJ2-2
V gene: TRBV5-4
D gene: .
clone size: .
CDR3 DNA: TGTGCCAGCAGCTTGCCAAACACCGGGGAGCTGTTTTTT
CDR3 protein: CASSLPNTGELFF

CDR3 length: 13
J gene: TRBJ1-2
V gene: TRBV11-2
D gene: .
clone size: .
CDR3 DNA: TGTGCCAGCAGCTTAGAGGGACGGGCGGGATGGACCTTC
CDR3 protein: CASSLEGRAGWTF

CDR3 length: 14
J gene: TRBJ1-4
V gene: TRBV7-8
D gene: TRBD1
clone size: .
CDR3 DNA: TGTGCCAGCACCCCGACAGGGACTAATGAAAAACTGTTTTTT
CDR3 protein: CASTPTGTNEKLFF

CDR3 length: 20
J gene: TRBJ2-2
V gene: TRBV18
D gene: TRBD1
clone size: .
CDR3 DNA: TGTGCCAGCTCACCACCCCCAGAGATAAGGGACAGGGCGAACACCGGGGAGCTGTTTTTT
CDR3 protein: CASSPPPEIRDRANTGELFF

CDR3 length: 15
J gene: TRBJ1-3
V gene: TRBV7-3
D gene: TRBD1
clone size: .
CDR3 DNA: TGTGCCAGCAGCCCGCAGGGGGGTACGGGAAACACCATATATTTT
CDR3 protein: CASSPQGGTGNTIYF

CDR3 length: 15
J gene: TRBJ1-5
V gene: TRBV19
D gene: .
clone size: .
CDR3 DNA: TGTGCCAGTACAGGTGGCGGGGGATGGGGTCAGCCCCAGCATTTT
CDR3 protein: CASTGGGGWGQPQHF

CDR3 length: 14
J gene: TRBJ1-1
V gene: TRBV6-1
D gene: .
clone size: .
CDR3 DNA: TGTGCCAGCAGTGAAGCAGGAGCTCGGAGGGGAGCTTTCTTT
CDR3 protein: CASSEAGARRGAFF

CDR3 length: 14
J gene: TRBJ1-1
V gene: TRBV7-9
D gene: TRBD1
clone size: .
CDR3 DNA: TGTGCCAGCAGCTCGGGACAGCCCAGGGCTGAAGCTTTCTTT
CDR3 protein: CASSSGQPRAEAFF

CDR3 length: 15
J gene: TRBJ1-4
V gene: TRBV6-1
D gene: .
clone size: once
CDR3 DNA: TGTGCCAGCAGTGACGGGGGTAGAACTAATGAAAAACTGTTTTTT
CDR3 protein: CASSDGGRTNEKLFF

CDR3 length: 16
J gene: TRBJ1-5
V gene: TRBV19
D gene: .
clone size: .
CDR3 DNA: TGTGCCAGTAGCCTAACAGTGGTGATGGCCAATCAGCCCCAGCATTTT
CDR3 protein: CASSLTVVMANQPQHF

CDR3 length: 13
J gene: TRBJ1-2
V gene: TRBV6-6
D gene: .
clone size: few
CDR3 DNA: TGTGCCAGCATGCCGGGGACTAACTATGGCTACACCTTC
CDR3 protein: CASMPGTNYGYTF

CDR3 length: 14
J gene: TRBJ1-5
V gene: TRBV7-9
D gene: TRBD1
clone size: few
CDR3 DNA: TGTGCCAGCAGCTTGGGACAGGGCTTTCAGCCCCAGCATTTT
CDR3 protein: CASSLGQGFQPQHF